The 2 T cell receptor beta chains listed next were all sequenced from one sample in a study of cytomegalovirus exposure and HLA in healthy donors. PCR employed 60 Vbeta and 13 Jbeta primers. Assay: immunoSEQ multiplex PCR; the TCRdb copy retains only in-frame clones and omits some. The top ten clones hold 1.5% to 2.5% of a sample with under 300,000 clones, roughly 81% of them seen once. Sequencing was done on a sample of PBMCs. These receptors were taken from a woman in her forties in good health and CMV-seropositive.

This clone came up once. The chain links TRBV11-2 to TRBJ2-7; the D gene is possibly TRBD1 (6 bases). The V gene lost 6 bases and the J gene lost 0 bases, with 12 bases spanning the gap. This CDR3 contains 14 residues. Germline CDR1 and CDR2: SGHAT and FQNNGV. Here the CDR3 reads CASSQDSLSYEQYF. CDR3 in DNA: TGTGCCAGCAGTCAGGACAGCCTCTCCTACGAGCAGTACTTC. The full variable domain, with the rest looked up from reference TRBV11-2 and TRBJ2-7, is EAGVAQSPRYKIIEKRQSVAFWCNPISGHATLYWYQQILGQGPKLLIQFQNNGVVDDSQLPKDRFSAERLKGVDSTLKIQPAKLEDSAVYLCASSQDSLSYEQYFGPGTRLTVT.

This chain connects TRBV29-1 to TRBJ2-1; weak D call: TRBD2 (5 bases). Trimming took off 4 bases at V and 7 bases at J, with 11 bases between the two ends. The CDR3 has 12 amino acids. CDR1 is SQVTM, CDR2 ANQGSEA, per germline. Written as DNA, the CDR3 is TGCAGCGTTGTGGCGGGCAGGAATGAGCAGTTCTTC. This gives the protein CSVVAGRNEQFF.